The present entry profiles one T cell receptor (beta chain) with its context. Sequencing used immunoSEQ multiplex PCR; TCRdb keeps in-frame clones, though not all of them. The data show 130,000 or so clones, roughly 79% seen once. The CDR3 sequence is 14 residues long. These data originate in a study of blood T cell repertoires in COVID-19. The clonotype comes from a human donor in a cohort sampled during active COVID-19. The sequencing input was peripheral blood. V usage is TRBV7-5 and J usage is TRBJ2-5; TRBD1 is the table's D call and was not checked against the DNA. TRBV7-5 is a known pseudogene. This chain's CDR3 is CVRSLTDSQETQYF. Written as DNA, the CDR3 is TGTGTCAGAAGCTTGACGGACAGCCAAGAGACCCAGTACTTC.